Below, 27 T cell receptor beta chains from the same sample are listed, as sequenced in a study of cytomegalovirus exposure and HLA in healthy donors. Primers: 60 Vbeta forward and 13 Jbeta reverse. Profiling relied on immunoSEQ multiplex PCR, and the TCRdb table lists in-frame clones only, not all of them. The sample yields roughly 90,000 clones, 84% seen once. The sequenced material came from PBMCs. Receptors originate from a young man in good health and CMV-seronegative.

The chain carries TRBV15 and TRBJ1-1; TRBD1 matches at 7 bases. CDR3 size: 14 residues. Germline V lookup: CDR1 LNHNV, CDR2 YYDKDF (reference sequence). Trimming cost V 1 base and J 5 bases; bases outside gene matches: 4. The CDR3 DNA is TGTGCCACCAGCAGAGGACAGGGTCAGACTGAAGCTTTCTTT. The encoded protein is CATSRGQGQTEAFF.

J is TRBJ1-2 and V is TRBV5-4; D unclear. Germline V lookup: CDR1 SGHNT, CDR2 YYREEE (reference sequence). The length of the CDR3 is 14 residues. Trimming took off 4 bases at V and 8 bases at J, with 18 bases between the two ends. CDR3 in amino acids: CASSVAPSGRGYTF. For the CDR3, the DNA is TGTGCCAGCAGCGTAGCCCCCTCCGGAAGAGGCTACACCTTC.

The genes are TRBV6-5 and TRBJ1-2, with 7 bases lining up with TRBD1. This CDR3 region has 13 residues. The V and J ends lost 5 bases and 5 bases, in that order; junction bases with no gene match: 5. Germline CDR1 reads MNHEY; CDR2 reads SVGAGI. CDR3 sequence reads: CASSPGTVYGYTF. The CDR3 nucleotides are TGTGCCAGCAGTCCCGGGACAGTTTATGGCTACACCTTC.

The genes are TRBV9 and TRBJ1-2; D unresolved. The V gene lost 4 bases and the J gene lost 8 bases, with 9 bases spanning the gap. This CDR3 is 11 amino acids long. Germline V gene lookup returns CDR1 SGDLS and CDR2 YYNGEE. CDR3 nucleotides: TGTGCCAGCAGCTCCCGAGTCGGCTACACCTTC. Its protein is CASSSRVGYTF.

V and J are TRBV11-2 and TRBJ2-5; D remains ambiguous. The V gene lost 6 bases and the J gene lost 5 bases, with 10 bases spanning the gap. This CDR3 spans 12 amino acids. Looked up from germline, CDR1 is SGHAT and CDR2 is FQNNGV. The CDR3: CASRSVRETQYF. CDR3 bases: TGTGCCAGCAGGTCGGTCCGGGAGACCCAGTACTTC.

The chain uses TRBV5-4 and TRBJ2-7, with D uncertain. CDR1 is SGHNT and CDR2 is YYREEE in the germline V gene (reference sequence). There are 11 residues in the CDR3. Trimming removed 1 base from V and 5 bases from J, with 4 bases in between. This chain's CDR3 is CASSLLNEQYF. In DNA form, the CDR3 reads TGTGCCAGCAGCTTGCTAAACGAGCAGTACTTC. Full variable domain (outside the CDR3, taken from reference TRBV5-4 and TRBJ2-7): ETGVTQSPTHLIKTRGQQVTLRCSSQSGHNTVSWYQQALGQGPQFIFQYYREEENGRGNFPPRFSGLQFPNYSSELNVNALELDDSALYLCASSLLNEQYFGPGTRLTVT.

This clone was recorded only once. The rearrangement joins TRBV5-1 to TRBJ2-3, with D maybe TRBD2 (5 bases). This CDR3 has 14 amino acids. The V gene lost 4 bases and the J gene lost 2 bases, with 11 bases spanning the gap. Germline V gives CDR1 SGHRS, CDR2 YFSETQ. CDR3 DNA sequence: TGCGCCAGCAGCCATTCTAGCCCCACAGATACGCAGTATTTT. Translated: CASSHSSPTDTQYF.

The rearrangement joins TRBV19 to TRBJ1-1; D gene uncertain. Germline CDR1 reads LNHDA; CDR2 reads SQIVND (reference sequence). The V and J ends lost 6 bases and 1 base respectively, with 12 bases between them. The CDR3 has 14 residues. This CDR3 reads CASRLGGGNTEAFF. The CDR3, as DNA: TGTGCCAGTAGGCTGGGAGGTGGGAACACTGAAGCTTTCTTT.

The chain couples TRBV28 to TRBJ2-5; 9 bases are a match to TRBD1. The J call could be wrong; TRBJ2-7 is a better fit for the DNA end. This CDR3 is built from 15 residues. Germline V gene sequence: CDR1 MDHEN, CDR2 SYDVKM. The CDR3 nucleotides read TGTGCCAGCAGTGCCCCGGGGACAGGGACCTACGAGCAGTACTTC. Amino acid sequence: CASSAPGTGTYEQYF.

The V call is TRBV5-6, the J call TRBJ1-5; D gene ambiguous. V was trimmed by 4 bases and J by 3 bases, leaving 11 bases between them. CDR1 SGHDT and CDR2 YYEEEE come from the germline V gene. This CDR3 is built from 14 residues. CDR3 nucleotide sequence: TGTGCCAGCAGCAGCCCAAGCCACAATCAGCCCCAGCATTTT. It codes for CASSSPSHNQPQHF.

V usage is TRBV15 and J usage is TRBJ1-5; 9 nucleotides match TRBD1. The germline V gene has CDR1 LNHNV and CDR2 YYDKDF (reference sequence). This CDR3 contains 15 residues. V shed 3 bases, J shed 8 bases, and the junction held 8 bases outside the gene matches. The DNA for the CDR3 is TGTGCCACCAGCAGGGACAGGGGCATGGGGGAGCCCCAGCATTTT. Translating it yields CATSRDRGMGEPQHF.

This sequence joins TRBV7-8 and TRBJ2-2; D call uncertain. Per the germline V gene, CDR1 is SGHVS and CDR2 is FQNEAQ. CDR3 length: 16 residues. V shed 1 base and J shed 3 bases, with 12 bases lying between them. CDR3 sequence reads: CASSLVETGHTGELFF. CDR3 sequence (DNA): TGTGCCAGCAGCTTAGTAGAGACGGGTCACACCGGGGAGCTGTTTTTT.

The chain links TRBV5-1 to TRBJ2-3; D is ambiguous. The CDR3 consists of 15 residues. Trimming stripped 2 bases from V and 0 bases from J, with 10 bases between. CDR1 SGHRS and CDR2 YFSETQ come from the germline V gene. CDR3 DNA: TGCGCCAGCAGCTTAGATTCTACTAGCACAGATACGCAGTATTTT. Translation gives CASSLDSTSTDTQYF.

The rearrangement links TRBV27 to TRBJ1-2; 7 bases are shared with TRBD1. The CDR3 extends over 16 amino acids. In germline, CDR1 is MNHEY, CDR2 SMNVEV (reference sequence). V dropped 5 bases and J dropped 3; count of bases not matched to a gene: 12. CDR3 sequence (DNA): TGTGCCAGCAGTCGAAACTACAGGGGTACGGACTATGGCTACACCTTC. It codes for CASSRNYRGTDYGYTF.

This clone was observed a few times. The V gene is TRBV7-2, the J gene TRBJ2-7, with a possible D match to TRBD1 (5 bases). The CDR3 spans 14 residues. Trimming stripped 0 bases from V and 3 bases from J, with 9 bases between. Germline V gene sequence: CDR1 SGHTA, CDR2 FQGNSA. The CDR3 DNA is TGTGCCAGCAGCTTAGCGTGGACAAGCTACGAGCAGTACTTC. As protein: CASSLAWTSYEQYF.

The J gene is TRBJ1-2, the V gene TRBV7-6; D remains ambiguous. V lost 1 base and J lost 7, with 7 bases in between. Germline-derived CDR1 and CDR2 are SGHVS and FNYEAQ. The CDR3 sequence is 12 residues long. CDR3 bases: TGTGCCAGCAGCTTAGGGTACGGTGGCTACACCTTC. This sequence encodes CASSLGYGGYTF. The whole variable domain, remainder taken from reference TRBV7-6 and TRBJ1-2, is GAGVSQSPRYKVTKRGQDVALRCDPISGHVSLYWYRQALGQGPEFLTYFNYEAQQDKSGLPNDRFSAERPEGSISTLTIQRTEQRDSAMYRCASSLGYGGYTFGSGTRLTVV.

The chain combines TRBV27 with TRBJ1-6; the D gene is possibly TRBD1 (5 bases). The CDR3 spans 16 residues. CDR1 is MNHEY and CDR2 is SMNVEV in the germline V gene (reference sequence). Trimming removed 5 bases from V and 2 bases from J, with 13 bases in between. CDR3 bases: TGTGCCAGCAGTCCCCGGGGGGGGACCTATAATTCACCCCTCCACTTT. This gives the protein CASSPRGGTYNSPLHF.

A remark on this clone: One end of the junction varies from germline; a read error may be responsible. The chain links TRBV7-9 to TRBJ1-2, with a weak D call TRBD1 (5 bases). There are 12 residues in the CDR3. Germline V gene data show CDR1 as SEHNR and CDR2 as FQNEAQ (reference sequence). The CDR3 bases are TGTTCCAGCAGCTTATTCAGGGTTGGCTACACCTTC. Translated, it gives CSSSLFRVGYTF.

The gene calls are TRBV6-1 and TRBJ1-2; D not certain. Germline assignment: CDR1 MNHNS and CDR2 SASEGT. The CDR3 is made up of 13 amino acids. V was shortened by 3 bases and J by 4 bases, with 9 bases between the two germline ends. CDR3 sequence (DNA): TGTGCCAGCAGTGACTTATATCGCTATGGCTACACCTTC. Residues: CASSDLYRYGYTF.

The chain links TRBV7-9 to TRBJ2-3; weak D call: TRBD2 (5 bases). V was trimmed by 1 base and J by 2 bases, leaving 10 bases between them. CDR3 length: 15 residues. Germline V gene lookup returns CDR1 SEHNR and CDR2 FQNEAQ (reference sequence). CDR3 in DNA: TGTGCCAGCAGCTTAGTCCCAGCGGCCACAGATACGCAGTATTTT. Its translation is CASSLVPAATDTQYF.

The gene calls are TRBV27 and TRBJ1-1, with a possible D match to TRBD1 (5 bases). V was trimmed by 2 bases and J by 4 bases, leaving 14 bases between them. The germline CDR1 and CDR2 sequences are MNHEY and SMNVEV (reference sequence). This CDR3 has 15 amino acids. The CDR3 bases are TGTGCCAGCAGTTTAGGTAGGGCAGGGTCCACTGAAGCTTTCTTT. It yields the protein CASSLGRAGSTEAFF.

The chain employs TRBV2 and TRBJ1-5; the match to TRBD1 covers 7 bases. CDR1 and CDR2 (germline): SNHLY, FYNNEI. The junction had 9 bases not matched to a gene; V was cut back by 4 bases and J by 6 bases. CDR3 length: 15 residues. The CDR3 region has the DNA TGTGCCAGCAGTGCTAACAGGGGATGGGGTCAGCCCCAGCATTTT. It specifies CASSANRGWGQPQHF.

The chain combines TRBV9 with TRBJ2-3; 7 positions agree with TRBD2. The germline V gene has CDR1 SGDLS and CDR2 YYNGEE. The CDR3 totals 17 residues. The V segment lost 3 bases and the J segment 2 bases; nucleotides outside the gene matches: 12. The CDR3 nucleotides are TGTGCCAGCAGCGGGAAGCCAACGGGACTACTCACAGATACGCAGTATTTT. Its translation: CASSGKPTGLLTDTQYF.

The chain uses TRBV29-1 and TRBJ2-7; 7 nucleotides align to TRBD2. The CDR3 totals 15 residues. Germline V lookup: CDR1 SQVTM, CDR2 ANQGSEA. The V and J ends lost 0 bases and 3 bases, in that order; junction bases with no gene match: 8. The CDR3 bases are TGCAGCGTTGAAGATATTAGGGAGGGAAGCTACGAGCAGTACTTC. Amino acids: CSVEDIREGSYEQYF.

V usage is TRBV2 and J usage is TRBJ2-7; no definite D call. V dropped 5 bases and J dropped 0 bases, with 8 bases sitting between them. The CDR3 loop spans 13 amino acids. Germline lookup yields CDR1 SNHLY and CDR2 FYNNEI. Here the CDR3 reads CASSRQRSYEQYF. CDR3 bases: TGTGCCAGCAGTCGACAACGCTCCTACGAGCAGTACTTC.

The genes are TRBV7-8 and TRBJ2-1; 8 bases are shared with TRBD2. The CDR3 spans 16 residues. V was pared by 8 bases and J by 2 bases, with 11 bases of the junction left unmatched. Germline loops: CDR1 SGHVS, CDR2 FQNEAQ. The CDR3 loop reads CASSQRGGPPYNEQFF. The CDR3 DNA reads TGTGCCAGCTCTCAACGGGGGGGCCCCCCCTACAATGAGCAGTTCTTC.

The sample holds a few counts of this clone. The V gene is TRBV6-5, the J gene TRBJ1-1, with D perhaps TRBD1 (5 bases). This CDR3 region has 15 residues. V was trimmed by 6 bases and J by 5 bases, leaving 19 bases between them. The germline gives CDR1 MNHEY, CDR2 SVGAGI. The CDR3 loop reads CASRIKGDGSTEAFF. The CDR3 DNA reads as TGTGCCAGCAGAATAAAAGGGGATGGCTCTACTGAAGCTTTCTTT.